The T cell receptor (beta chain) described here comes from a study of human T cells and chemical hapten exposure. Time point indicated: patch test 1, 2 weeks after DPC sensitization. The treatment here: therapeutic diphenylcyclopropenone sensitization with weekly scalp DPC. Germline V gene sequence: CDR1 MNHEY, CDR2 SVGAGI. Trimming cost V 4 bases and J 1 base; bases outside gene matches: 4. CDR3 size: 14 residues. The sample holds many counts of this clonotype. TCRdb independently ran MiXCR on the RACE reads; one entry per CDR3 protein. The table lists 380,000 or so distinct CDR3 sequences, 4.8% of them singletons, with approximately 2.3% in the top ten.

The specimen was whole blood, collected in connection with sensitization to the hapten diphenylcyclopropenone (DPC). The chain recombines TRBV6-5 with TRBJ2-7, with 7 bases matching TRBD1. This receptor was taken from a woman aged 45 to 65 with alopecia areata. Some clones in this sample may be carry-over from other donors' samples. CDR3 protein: CASSSRGQSYEQYF. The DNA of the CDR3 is TGTGCCAGCAGTTCTAGGGGACAGTCCTACGAGCAGTACTTC.